The TCR beta chain under discussion was sequenced for a study of T cell responses to AZD1222 COVID-19 vaccine. General study results and limits: Donors were largely white British and mainly female; clonal diversity was possibly underestimated.

The CDR3 is 15 amino acids. Germline V CDR1 and CDR2: SEHNR, FQNEAQ (reference sequence). V was clipped by 1 base and J by 1 base, with 8 bases between them. The table came from immunoSEQ multiplex PCR; TCRdb's copy has only in-frame clones and leaves some out. The sample features over 120,000 clones, with over 2% in its top ten. About this clone itself: Its antigen is not known. This same CDR3 is encoded by further DNA sequences in the sample.

The chain carries TRBV7-9 and TRBJ1-3; no definite D call. This receptor was taken from an adult in good health. Sequencing was done on a sample of peripheral blood. The CDR3 spells CASSLELLSGNTIYF. The CDR3 nucleotides are TGTGCCAGCAGCTTAGAATTGCTTTCTGGAAACACCATATATTTT.